This T cell receptor (beta chain) is from a study of blood T cell repertoires in COVID-19. Clones were read by immunoSEQ multiplex PCR, and TCRdb kept only the in-frame ones, dropping some. The sample records under 200,000 clones, around 85% being singletons. Germline CDR1 reads MNHEY; CDR2 reads SMNVEV (reference sequence). V was trimmed by 6 bases and J by 0 bases, leaving 12 bases between them. This CDR3 is 15 amino acids long. The chain couples TRBV27 to TRBJ2-1; D remains unclear. The sequenced sample was peripheral blood. This clonotype originated in a man aged 55-75 years with acute or convalescent COVID-19. The CDR3 sequence: CASSISASSYNEQFF. The CDR3 DNA sequence: TGTGCCAGCAGCATCTCGGCTAGCTCCTACAATGAGCAGTTCTTC.